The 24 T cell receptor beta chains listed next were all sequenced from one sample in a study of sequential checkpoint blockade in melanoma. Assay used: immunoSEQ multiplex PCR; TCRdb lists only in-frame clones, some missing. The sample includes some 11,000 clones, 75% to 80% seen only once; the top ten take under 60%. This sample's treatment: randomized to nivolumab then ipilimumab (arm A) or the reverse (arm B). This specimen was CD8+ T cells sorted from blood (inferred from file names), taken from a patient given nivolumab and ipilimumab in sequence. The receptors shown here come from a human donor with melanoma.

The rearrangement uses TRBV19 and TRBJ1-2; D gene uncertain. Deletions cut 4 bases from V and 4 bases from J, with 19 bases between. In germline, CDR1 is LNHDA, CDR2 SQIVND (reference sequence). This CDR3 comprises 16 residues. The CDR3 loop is CASSTLSGLDSYGYTF. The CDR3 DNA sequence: TGTGCCAGTAGTACGCTTTCCGGGTTGGATAGCTATGGCTACACCTTC.

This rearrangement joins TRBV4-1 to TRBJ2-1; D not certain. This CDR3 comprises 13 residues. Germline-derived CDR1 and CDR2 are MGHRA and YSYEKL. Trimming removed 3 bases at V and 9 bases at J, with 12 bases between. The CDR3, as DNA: TGCGCCAGCAGCCAGTTCTCCCTAGGTGAGCAGTTCTTC. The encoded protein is CASSQFSLGEQFF.

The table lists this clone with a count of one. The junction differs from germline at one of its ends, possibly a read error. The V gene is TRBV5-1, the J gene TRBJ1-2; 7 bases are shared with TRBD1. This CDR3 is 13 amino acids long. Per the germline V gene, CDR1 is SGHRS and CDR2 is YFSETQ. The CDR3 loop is CATSLAGGWGYTF. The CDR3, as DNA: TGCGCCACCAGCTTGGCAGGGGGTTGGGGCTACACCTTC. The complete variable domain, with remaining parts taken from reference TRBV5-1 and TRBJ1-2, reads KAGVTQTPRYLIKTRGQQVTLSCSPISGHRSVSWYQQTPGQGLQFLFEYFSETQRNKGNFPGRFSGRQFSNSRSEMNVSTLELGDSALYLCATSLAGGWGYTFGSGTRLTVV.

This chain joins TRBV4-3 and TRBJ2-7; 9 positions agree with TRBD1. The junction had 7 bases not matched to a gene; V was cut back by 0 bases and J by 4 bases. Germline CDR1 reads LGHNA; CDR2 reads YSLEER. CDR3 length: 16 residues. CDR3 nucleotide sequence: TGCGCCAGCAGCCAAGATGTAGGGGACAGGGAATACGAGCAGTACTTC. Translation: CASSQDVGDREYEQYF.

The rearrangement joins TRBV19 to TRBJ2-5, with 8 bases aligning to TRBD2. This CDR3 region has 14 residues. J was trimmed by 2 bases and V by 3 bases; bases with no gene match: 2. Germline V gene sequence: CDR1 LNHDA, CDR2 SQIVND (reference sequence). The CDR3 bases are TGTGCCAGTAGTATCACTAGCGGACAAGAGACCCAGTACTTC. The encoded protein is CASSITSGQETQYF.

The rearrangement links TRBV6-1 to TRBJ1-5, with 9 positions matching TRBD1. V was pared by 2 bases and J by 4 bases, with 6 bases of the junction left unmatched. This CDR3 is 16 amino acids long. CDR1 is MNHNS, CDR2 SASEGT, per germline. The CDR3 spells CASSEYGTGLNQPQHF. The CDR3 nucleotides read TGTGCCAGCAGTGAATATGGGACAGGGCTGAATCAGCCCCAGCATTTT.

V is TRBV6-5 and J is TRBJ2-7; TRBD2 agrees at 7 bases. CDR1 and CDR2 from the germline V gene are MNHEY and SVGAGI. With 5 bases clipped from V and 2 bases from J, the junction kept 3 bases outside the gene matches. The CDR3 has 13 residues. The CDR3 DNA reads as TGTGCCAGCAGTGTAGCGGGCCCCTACGAGCAGTACTTC. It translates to CASSVAGPYEQYF.

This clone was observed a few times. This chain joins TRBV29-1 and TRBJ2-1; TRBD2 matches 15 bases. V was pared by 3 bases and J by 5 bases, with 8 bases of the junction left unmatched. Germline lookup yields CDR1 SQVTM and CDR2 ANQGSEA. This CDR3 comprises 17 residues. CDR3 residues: CSVDGGLAGGKDNEQFF. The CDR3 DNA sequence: TGCAGCGTTGATGGGGGACTAGCGGGAGGAAAGGACAATGAGCAGTTCTTC.

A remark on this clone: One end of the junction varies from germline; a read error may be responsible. CDR3 protein: CATSGDPAGGETQYF. The CDR3 DNA sequence: TGTGCCACCAGCGGAGACCCCGCGGGCGGAGAGACCCAGTACTTC. The rearrangement joins TRBV15 to TRBJ2-5, with D possibly TRBD2 on 5 matching bases. This CDR3 is 15 amino acids long. The germline V gene has CDR1 LNHNV and CDR2 YYDKDF (reference sequence).

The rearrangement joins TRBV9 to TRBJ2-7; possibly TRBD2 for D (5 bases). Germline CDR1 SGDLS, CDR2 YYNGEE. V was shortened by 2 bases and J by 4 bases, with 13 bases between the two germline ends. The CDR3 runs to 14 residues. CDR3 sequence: CASSVGTSGYEQYF. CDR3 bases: TGTGCCAGCAGCGTCGGAACCAGCGGATACGAGCAGTACTTC.

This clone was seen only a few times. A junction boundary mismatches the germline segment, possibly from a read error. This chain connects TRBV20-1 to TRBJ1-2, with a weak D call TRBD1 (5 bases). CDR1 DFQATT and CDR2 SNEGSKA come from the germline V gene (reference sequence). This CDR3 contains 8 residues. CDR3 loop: CSAKPQDF. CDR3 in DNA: TGCAGTGCTAAACCACAGGACTTC.

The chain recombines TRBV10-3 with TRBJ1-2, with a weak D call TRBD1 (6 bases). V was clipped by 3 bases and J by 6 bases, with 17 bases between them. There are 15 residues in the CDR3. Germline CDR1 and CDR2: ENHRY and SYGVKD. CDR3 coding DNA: TGTGCCATCAGTGAAAGTCCTGGGGGCCCGGATGGCTACACCTTC. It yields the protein CAISESPGGPDGYTF.

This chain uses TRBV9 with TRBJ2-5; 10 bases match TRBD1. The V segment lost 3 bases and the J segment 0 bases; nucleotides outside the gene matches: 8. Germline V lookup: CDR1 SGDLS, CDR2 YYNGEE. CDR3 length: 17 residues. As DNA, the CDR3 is TGTGCCAGCAGCGGCCAGGGACAGGGGAGGGACCAAGAGACCCAGTACTTC. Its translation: CASSGQGQGRDQETQYF. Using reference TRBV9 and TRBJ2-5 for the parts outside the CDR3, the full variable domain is DSGVTQTPKHLITATGQRVTLRCSPRSGDLSVYWYQQSLDQGLQFLIQYYNGEERAKGNILERFSAQQFPDLHSELNLSSLELGDSALYFCASSGQGQGRDQETQYFGPGTRLLVL.

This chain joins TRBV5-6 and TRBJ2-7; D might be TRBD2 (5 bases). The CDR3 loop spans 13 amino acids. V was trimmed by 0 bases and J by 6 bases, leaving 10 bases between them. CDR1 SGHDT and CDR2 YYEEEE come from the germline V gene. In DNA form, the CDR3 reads TGTGCCAGCAGCTTGGGACTATCCCTCGAGCAGTACTTC. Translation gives CASSLGLSLEQYF.

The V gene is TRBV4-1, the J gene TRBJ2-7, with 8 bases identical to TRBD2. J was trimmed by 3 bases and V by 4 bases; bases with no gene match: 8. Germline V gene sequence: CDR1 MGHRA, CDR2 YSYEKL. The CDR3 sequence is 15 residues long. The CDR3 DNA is TGCGCCAGCAGCCTCGGGCTTAGCGGGGTCTACGAGCAGTACTTC. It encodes CASSLGLSGVYEQYF.

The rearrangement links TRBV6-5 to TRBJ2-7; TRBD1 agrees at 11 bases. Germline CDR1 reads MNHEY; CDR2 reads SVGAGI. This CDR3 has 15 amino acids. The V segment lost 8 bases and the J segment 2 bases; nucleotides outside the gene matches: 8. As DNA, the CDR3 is TGTGCCAGCGTTACCTGGGACAGGGGGACCTACGAGCAGTACTTC. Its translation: CASVTWDRGTYEQYF.

The CDR3 is CASREGQGNEKLFF. The CDR3 DNA sequence: TGTGCCAGCAGGGAGGGACAGGGGAATGAAAAACTGTTTTTT. This chain uses TRBV6-1 with TRBJ1-4; 10 bases are a match to TRBD1. Germline CDR1 MNHNS, CDR2 SASEGT. The CDR3 contains 14 residues. V dropped 6 bases and J dropped 5; count of bases not matched to a gene: 3.

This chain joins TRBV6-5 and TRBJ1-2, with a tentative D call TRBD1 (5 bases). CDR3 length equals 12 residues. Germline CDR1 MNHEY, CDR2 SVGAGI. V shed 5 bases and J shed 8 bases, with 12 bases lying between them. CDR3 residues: CASSAPGGGYTF. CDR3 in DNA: TGTGCCAGCAGTGCCCCGGGGGGAGGCTACACCTTC.

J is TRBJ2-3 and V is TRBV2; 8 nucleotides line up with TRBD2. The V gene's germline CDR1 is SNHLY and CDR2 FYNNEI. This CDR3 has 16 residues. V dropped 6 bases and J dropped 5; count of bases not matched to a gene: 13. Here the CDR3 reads CASSRTAGVGVDTQYF. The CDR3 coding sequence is TGTGCCAGCAGCCGCACAGCGGGGGTTGGGGTAGATACGCAGTATTTT.

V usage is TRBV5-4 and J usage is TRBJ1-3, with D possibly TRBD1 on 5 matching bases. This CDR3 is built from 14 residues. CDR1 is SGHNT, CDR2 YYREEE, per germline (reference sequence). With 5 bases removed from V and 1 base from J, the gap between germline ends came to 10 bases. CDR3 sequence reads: CASRPGTSGNTIYF. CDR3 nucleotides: TGTGCCAGCAGGCCCGGGACTTCTGGAAACACCATATATTTT.

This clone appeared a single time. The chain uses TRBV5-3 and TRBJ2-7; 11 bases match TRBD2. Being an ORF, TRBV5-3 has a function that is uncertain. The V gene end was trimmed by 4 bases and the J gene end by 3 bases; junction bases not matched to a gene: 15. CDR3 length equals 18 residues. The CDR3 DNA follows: TGTGCCAGAAGCCGGAGTAGCGGGAGGGCCATCTACTACTACGAGCAGTACTTC. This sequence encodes CARSRSSGRAIYYYEQYF.

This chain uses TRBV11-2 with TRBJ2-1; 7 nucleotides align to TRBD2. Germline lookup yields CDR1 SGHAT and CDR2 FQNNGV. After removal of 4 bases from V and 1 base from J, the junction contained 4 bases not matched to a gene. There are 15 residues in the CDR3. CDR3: CASSSPGGSYNEQFF. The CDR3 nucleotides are TGTGCCAGCAGCTCCCCGGGGGGATCCTACAATGAGCAGTTCTTC. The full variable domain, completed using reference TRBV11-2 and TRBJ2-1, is EAGVAQSPRYKIIEKRQSVAFWCNPISGHATLYWYQQILGQGPKLLIQFQNNGVVDDSQLPKDRFSAERLKGVDSTLKIQPAKLEDSAVYLCASSSPGGSYNEQFFGPGTRLTVL.

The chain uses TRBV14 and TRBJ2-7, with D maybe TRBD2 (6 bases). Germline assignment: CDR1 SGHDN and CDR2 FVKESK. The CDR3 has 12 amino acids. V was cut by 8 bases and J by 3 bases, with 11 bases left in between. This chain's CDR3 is CASAGPDYEQYF. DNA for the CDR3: TGTGCCAGCGCGGGGCCGGACTACGAGCAGTACTTC.

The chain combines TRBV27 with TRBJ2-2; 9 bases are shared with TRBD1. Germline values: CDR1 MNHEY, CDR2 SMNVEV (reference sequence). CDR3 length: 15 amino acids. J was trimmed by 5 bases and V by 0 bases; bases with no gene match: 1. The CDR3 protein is CASSLSGQGTGELFF. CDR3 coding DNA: TGTGCCAGCAGTTTATCTGGACAGGGGACCGGGGAGCTGTTTTTT.